The 13 T cell receptor beta chains below all came from one sample that was sequenced in a study of cytomegalovirus exposure and HLA in healthy donors. Primers for the PCR totalled 60 Vbeta and 13 Jbeta. The protocol was immunoSEQ multiplex PCR, while the TCRdb copy is restricted to in-frame clones and leaves out a portion. The sample records over 150,000 clones, roughly 81% being singletons. Sequences were obtained from PBMCs. These receptors all stem from a man in his thirties or forties in good health and CMV-seropositive.

This chain uses TRBV6-1 with TRBJ2-7; D possibly corresponds to TRBD1 (5 bases). This CDR3 has 14 amino acids. CDR1 is MNHNS, CDR2 SASEGT, per germline. The V and J ends lost 6 bases and 1 base respectively, with 13 bases between them. This chain's CDR3 is CASSHRRLSYEQYF. The CDR3 DNA sequence: TGTGCCAGCAGCCACAGGAGACTTTCCTACGAGCAGTACTTC.

This clone came up a few times. The V call is TRBV6-5, the J call TRBJ1-4; the D gene is possibly TRBD1 (5 bases). The CDR3 runs to 16 residues. The V gene lost 0 bases and the J gene lost 6 bases, with 14 bases spanning the gap. Germline assignment: CDR1 MNHEY and CDR2 SVGAGI. The CDR3 DNA is TGTGCCAGCAGTTACTCGCGTGGGGCGCCGGATGAAAAACTGTTTTTT. This sequence encodes CASSYSRGAPDEKLFF.

CDR3 in DNA: TGTGCCAGCAGCTTACTAGGACAGGGGGCATCTGAAGCTTTCTTT. Translating gives CASSLLGQGASEAFF. This chain links TRBV7-3 with TRBJ1-1, with 11 bases fitting TRBD1. This CDR3 region has 15 residues. J was trimmed by 6 bases and V by 2 bases; bases with no gene match: 5. Germline loops: CDR1 SGHTA, CDR2 FQGTGA.

This rearrangement joins TRBV19 to TRBJ1-1, with D possibly TRBD1 on 5 matching bases. Germline V gene lookup returns CDR1 LNHDA and CDR2 SQIVND (reference sequence). The V end lost 2 bases, the J end lost 0 bases, and 10 bases lay between the germline ends. There are 15 residues in the CDR3. In DNA, the CDR3 is TGTGCCAGTAGTATATTAGGGACTCTGAACACTGAAGCTTTCTTT. The encoded protein is CASSILGTLNTEAFF.

The genes are TRBV5-1 and TRBJ1-2; 8 bases line up with TRBD1. CDR1 is SGHRS, CDR2 YFSETQ, per germline. V lost 4 bases, J lost 3 bases, and 8 bases stayed unmatched. The CDR3 is 15 residues long. The CDR3: CASSPDRGDDYGYTF. Here the CDR3 DNA reads TGCGCCAGCAGCCCCGACAGGGGAGACGACTATGGCTACACCTTC.

The rearrangement uses TRBV19 and TRBJ1-4; TRBD1 matches at 8 bases. The CDR3 spans 16 residues. The junction had 6 bases not matched to a gene; V was cut back by 6 bases and J by 0 bases. Germline V CDR1 and CDR2: LNHDA, SQIVND (reference sequence). CDR3 nucleotide sequence: TGTGCCAGTAGGAACAGGGGGGGTGCAACTAATGAAAAACTGTTTTTT. It is translated as CASRNRGGATNEKLFF.

V gene TRBV5-6 combines with J gene TRBJ2-1; D perhaps matches TRBD2 (6 bases). CDR3 length: 15 amino acids. The germline V and J ends were trimmed by 1 base and 0 bases, with 8 bases remaining between them. The germline gives CDR1 SGHDT, CDR2 YYEEEE. The CDR3 bases are TGTGCCAGCAGCTTGCGGGGGAGCTCCTACAATGAGCAGTTCTTC. This gives the protein CASSLRGSSYNEQFF.

This clone was observed once. The J gene is TRBJ2-3, the V gene TRBV5-1; D possibly corresponds to TRBD2 (6 bases). Germline values: CDR1 SGHRS, CDR2 YFSETQ. This CDR3 contains 15 residues. Trimming took 3 bases from V and 0 from J, leaving 11 bases between them. CDR3 residues: CASSSGAGSTDTQYF. For the CDR3, the DNA is TGCGCCAGCAGCTCGGGCGCGGGGAGCACAGATACGCAGTATTTT.

About this clone itself: Other DNA sequences in the sample encode the same CDR3. This chain links TRBV27 with TRBJ2-7; 9 bases map to TRBD1. J was trimmed by 3 bases and V by 6 bases; bases with no gene match: 12. This CDR3 contains 16 residues. Germline V CDR1 and CDR2: MNHEY, SMNVEV (reference sequence). The CDR3 is CASSPLWDREGYEQYV. The CDR3 DNA reads as TGTGCCAGCAGCCCGCTATGGGACAGGGAAGGCTACGAGCAGTACGTC.

The chain links TRBV7-9 to TRBJ2-5, with 14 bases identical to TRBD2. Trimming at V came to 5 bases and at J to 9 bases, leaving 17 bases not matched to a gene. The length of the CDR3 is 18 residues. Germline V gene data show CDR1 as SEHNR and CDR2 as FQNEAQ (reference sequence). CDR3 sequence: CASSPFNPGTSGSSAQYF. CDR3 DNA sequence: TGTGCCAGCAGCCCCTTCAACCCCGGGACTAGCGGGAGTTCAGCCCAGTACTTC. Variable domain in full (rest from reference TRBV7-9 and TRBJ2-5): DTGVSQNPRHKITKRGQNVTFRCDPISEHNRLYWYRQTLGQGPEFLTYFQNEAQLEKSRLLSDRFSAERPKGSFSTLEIQRTEQGDSAMYLCASSPFNPGTSGSSAQYFGPGTRLLVL.

CDR3 sequence: CASSPYDRDRNTIYF. CDR3 coding DNA: TGTGCCAGCTCACCATACGACAGGGATAGAAACACCATATATTTT. The rearrangement uses TRBV18 and TRBJ1-3; 7 bases are shared with TRBD1. Germline CDR1 is KGHSH and CDR2 is LQKENI. This CDR3 is 15 amino acids long. Trimming removed 2 bases from V and 5 bases from J; junction bases left unmatched: 6.

The rearrangement joins TRBV6-5 to TRBJ2-2; a possible D gene is TRBD1 (5 bases). The ends were cut back, 6 bases at V and 1 base at J, with 9 bases in the middle. The CDR3 totals 14 residues. CDR1 and CDR2 from the germline V gene are MNHEY and SVGAGI. CDR3 in DNA: TGTGCCAGCAGACTTGGACAGAACACCGGGGAGCTGTTTTTT. Encoded protein: CASRLGQNTGELFF.

This clone was observed once. The chain employs TRBV11-2 and TRBJ2-3; D call uncertain. The length of the CDR3 is 13 residues. The germline V and J ends were trimmed by 5 bases and 0 bases, with 6 bases remaining between them. Germline V CDR1 and CDR2: SGHAT, FQNNGV. The CDR3 here is CASSPSSTDTQYF. The CDR3 DNA follows: TGTGCCAGCAGCCCTAGTAGCACAGATACGCAGTATTTT. The full variable domain, rest sourced from reference TRBV11-2 and TRBJ2-3, is EAGVAQSPRYKIIEKRQSVAFWCNPISGHATLYWYQQILGQGPKLLIQFQNNGVVDDSQLPKDRFSAERLKGVDSTLKIQPAKLEDSAVYLCASSPSSTDTQYFGPGTRLTVL.